This T cell receptor beta chain was captured by sequencing in a study of blood T cell repertoires in COVID-19. About the study: Donors in the United States, Italy and Spain gave samples during acute or convalescent COVID-19.

Germline V gene data show CDR1 as SGHDN and CDR2 as FVKESK. There are 14 residues in the CDR3. With 4 bases removed from V and 8 bases from J, the gap between germline ends came to 15 bases. As processed by the authors: Amplification of reference gene primers was used by the study to estimate nucleated cell counts. The repertoire was sequenced with immunoSEQ multiplex PCR; TCRdb's copy has only in-frame clones and lacks some. The V and J calls and clone size were taken over from that table, and D and trimming were inferred from the DNA. The sample has tens of thousands of clones, around 73% seen once.

Sequences were obtained from peripheral blood. V gene TRBV14 combines with J gene TRBJ2-1; D remains unclear. This TCR was sampled from a woman aged 55-75 years with acute or convalescent COVID-19. The CDR3 loop is CASSPYTVYYEQFF. CDR3 DNA: TGTGCCAGCAGCCCCTATACAGTTTACTATGAGCAGTTCTTC.